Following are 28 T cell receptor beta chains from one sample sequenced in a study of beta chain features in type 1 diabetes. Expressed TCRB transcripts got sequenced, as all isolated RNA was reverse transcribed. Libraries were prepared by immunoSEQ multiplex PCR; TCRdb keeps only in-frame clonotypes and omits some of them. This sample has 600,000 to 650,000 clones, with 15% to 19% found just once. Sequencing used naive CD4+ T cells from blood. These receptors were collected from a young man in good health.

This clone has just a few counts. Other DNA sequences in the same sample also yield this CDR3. The CDR3 region has the DNA TGTGCCAGTAGTTTCCTGAACACTGAAGCTTTCTTT. Its translation is CASSFLNTEAFF. The chain combines TRBV19 with TRBJ1-1, with D hard to call. Germline V gene lookup returns CDR1 LNHDA and CDR2 SQIVND (reference sequence). The CDR3 is 12 amino acids. Trimming left V 5 bases short and J 0 bases short, with 4 bases between. Full variable domain (missing parts from reference TRBV19 and TRBJ1-1): DGGITQSPKYLFRKEGQNVTLSCEQNLNHDAMYWYRQDPGQGLRLIYYSQIVNDFQKGDIAEGYSVSREKKESFPLTVTSAQKNPTAFYLCASSFLNTEAFFGQGTRLTVV.

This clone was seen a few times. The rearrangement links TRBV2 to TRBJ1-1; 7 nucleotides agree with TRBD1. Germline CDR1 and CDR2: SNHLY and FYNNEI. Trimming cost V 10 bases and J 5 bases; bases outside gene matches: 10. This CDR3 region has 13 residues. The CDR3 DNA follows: TGTGCCACCACGGGACAGCTGGGGACTGAAGCTTTCTTT. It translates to CATTGQLGTEAFF.

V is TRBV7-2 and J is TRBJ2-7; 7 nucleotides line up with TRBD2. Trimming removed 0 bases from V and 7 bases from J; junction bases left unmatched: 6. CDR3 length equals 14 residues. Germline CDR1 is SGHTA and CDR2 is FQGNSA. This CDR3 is CASSLAIQRGEQYF. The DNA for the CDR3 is TGTGCCAGCAGCTTAGCGATCCAGCGGGGAGAGCAGTACTTC. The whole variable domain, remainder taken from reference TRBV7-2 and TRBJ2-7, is GAGVSQSPSNKVTEKGKDVELRCDPISGHTALYWYRQSLGQGLEFLIYFQGNSAPDKSGLPSDRFSAERTGGSVSTLTIQRTQQEDSAVYLCASSLAIQRGEQYFGPGTRLTVT.

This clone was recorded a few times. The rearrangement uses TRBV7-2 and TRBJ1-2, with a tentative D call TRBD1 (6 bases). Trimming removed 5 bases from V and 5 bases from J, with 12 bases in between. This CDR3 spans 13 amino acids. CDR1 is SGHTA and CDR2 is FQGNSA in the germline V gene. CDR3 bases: TGTGCCAGCAGCCCCGACAGGCCTTATGGCTACACCTTC. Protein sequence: CASSPDRPYGYTF.

CDR3 sequence: CASKTSGGAYEQFF. The CDR3 coding sequence is TGTGCCAGCAAGACTAGCGGGGGGGCATATGAGCAGTTCTTC. V is TRBV6-5 and J is TRBJ2-1; 14 nucleotides align to TRBD2. The CDR3 spans 14 residues. V was pared by 7 bases and J by 8 bases, with 4 bases of the junction left unmatched. Germline-derived CDR1 and CDR2 are MNHEY and SVGAGI.

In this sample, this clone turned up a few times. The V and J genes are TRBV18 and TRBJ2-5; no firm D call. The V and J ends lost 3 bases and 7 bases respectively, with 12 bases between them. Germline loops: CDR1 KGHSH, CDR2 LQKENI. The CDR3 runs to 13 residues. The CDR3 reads CASSPESSGTQYF. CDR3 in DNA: TGTGCCAGCTCACCCGAAAGTTCGGGGACCCAGTACTTC.

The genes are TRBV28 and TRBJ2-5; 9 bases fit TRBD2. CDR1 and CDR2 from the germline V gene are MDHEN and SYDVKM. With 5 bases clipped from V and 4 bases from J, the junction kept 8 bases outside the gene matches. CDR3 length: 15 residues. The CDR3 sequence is CASSAAGGGRETQYF. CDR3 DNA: TGTGCCAGCAGTGCTGCGGGAGGGGGGAGAGAGACCCAGTACTTC.

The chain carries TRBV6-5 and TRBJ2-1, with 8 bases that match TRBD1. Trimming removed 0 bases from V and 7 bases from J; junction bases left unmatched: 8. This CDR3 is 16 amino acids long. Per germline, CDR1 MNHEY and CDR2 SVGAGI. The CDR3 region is CASSYSPRTGWNEQFF. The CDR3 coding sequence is TGTGCCAGCAGTTACTCGCCTAGGACAGGGTGGAATGAGCAGTTCTTC.

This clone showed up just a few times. The CDR3 DNA sequence: TGCGCCAGCAGCCAAGGACACAGCGGGCGCCCTGCCAACTATGGCTACACCTTC. Translation gives CASSQGHSGRPANYGYTF. The J gene is TRBJ1-2, the V gene TRBV4-3; no definite D call. This CDR3 region has 18 residues. The germline V and J ends were trimmed by 1 base and 2 bases, with 20 bases remaining between them. Looked up from germline, CDR1 is LGHNA and CDR2 is YSLEER.

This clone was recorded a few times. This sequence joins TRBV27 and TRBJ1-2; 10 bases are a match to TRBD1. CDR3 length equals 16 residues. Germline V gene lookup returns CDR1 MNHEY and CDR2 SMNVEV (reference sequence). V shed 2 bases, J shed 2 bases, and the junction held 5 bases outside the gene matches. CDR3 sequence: CASSLVGQGINYGYTF. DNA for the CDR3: TGTGCCAGCAGTTTAGTGGGACAGGGGATAAACTATGGCTACACCTTC.

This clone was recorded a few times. CDR3 amino acids: CASGGSEGYTF. The DNA for the CDR3 is TGTGCCAGCGGCGGGTCGGAGGGCTACACCTTC. The chain combines TRBV9 with TRBJ1-2, with unresolved D. Germline values: CDR1 SGDLS, CDR2 YYNGEE. The CDR3 extends over 11 amino acids. Trimming stripped 7 bases from V and 8 bases from J, with 12 bases between. Drawing the rest from reference TRBV9 and TRBJ1-2, the complete variable domain is DSGVTQTPKHLITATGQRVTLRCSPRSGDLSVYWYQQSLDQGLQFLIQYYNGEERAKGNILERFSAQQFPDLHSELNLSSLELGDSALYFCASGGSEGYTFGSGTRLTVV.

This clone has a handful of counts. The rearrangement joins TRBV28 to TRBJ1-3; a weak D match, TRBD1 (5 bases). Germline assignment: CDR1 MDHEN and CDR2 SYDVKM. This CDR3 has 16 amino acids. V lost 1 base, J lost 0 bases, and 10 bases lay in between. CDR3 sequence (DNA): TGTGCCAGCAGTTTATTCAGGGCCTCCTCTGGAAACACCATATATTTT. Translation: CASSLFRASSGNTIYF.

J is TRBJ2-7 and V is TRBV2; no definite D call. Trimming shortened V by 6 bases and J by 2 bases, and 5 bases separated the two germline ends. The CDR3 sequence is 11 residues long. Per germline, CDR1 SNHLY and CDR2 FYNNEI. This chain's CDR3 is CASRYTYEQYF. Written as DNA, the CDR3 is TGTGCCAGCAGGTACACCTACGAGCAGTACTTC.

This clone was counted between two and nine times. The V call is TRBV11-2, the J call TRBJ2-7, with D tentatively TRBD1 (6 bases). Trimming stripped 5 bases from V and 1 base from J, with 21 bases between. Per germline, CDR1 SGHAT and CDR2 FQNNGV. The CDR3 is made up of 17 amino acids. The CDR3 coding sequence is TGTGCCAGCAGCCGCATTGCCCTCCGGGACATGTCCTACGAGCAGTACTTC. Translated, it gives CASSRIALRDMSYEQYF.

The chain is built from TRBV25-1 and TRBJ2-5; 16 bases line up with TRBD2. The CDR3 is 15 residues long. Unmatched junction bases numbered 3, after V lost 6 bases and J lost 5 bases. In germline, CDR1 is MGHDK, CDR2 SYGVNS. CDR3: CASRGLAGGWETQYF. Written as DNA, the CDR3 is TGTGCCAGCAGGGGACTAGCGGGAGGGTGGGAGACCCAGTACTTC.

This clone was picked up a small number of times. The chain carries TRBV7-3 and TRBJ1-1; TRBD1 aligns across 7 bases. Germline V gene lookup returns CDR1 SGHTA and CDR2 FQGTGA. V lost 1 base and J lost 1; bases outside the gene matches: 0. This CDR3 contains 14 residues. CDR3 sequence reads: CASSLNRGNTEAFF. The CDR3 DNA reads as TGTGCCAGCAGCTTAAACAGGGGGAACACTGAAGCTTTCTTT.

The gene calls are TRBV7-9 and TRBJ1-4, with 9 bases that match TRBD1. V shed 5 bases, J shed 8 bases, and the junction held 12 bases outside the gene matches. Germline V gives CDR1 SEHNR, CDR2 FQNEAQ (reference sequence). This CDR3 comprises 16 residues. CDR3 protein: CASSPLMGQGGEKLFF. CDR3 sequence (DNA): TGTGCCAGCAGCCCACTCATGGGACAGGGTGGCGAAAAACTGTTTTTT.

The CDR3 DNA follows: TGTGCCAGCAGCCTGACTAGCGGGAGGACGGGCGAGCAGTACTTC. Protein sequence: CASSLTSGRTGEQYF. The rearrangement uses TRBV7-9 and TRBJ2-7, with 13 bases fitting TRBD2. V shed 5 bases and J 6 bases; nucleotides not matched to a gene: 7. CDR1 and CDR2 from the germline V gene are SEHNR and FQNEAQ (reference sequence). The CDR3 has 15 amino acids.

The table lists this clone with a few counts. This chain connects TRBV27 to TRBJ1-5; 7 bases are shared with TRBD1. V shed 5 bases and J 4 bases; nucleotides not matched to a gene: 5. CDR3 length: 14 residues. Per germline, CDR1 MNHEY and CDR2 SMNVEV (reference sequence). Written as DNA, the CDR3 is TGTGCCAGCAGTCCGGGACAGCTAAATCAGCCCCAGCATTTT. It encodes CASSPGQLNQPQHF.

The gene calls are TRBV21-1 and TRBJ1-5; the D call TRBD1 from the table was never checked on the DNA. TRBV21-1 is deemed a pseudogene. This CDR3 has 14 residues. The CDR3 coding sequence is TGTGCCAGCAGCAAAGCCCCAGGGGGCCAGCCCCAGCATTTT. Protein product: CASSKAPGGQPQHF.

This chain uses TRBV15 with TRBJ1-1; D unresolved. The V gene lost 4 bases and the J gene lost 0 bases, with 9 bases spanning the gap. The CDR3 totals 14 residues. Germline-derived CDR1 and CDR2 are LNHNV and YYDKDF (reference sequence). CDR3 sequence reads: CATSISHMNTEAFF. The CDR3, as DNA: TGTGCCACCAGCATTTCTCACATGAACACTGAAGCTTTCTTT.

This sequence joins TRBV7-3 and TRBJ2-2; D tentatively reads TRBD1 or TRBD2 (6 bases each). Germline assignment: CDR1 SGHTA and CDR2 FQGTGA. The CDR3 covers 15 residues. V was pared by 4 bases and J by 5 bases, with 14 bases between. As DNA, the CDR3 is TGTGCCAGCAGCTCCCGAAGGGGGAGGACCGGGGAGCTGTTTTTT. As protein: CASSSRRGRTGELFF.

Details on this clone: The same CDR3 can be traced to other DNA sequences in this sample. The CDR3 loop is CASSVGTSGGASTDTQYF. CDR3 in DNA: TGTGCCAGCAGCGTCGGGACTAGCGGGGGTGCTAGCACAGATACGCAGTATTTT. This chain joins TRBV9 and TRBJ2-3; 14 bases align to TRBD2. V shed 2 bases, J shed 0 bases, and the junction held 5 bases outside the gene matches. This CDR3 contains 18 residues. Germline-derived CDR1 and CDR2 are SGDLS and YYNGEE.

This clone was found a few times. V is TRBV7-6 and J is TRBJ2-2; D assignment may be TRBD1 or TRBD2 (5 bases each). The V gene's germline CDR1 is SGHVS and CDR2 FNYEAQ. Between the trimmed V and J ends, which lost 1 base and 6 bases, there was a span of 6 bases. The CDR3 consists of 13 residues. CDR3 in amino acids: CASSLEGPGELFF. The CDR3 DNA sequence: TGTGCCAGCAGCTTAGAGGGACCCGGGGAGCTGTTTTTT.

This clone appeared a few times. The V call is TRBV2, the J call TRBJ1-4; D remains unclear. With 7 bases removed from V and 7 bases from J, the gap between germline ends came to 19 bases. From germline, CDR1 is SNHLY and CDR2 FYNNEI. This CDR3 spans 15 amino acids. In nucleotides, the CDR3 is TGTGCCAGCAAGGAGAGTGGGGTCTTCGGTGAAAAACTGTTTTTT. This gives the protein CASKESGVFGEKLFF.

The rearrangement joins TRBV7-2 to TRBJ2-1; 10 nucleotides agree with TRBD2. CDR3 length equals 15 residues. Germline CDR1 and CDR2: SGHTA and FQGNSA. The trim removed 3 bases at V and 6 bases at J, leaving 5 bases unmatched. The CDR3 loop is CASSLERGGRNEQFF. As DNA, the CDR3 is TGTGCCAGCAGCTTGGAGCGGGGGGGCCGCAATGAGCAGTTCTTC.

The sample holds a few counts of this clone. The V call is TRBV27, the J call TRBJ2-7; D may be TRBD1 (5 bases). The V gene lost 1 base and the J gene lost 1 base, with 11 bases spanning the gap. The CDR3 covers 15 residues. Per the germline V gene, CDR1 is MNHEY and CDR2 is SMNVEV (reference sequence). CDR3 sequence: CASSLFSGRSYEQYF. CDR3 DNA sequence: TGTGCCAGCAGTTTATTCTCAGGGCGTTCCTACGAGCAGTACTTC.

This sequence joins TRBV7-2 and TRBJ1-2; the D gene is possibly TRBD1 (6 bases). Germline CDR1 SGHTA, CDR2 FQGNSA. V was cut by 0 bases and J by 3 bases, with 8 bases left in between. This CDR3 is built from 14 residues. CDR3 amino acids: CASSLANRDYGYTF. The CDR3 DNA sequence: TGTGCCAGCAGCTTAGCGAACAGGGACTATGGCTACACCTTC.